Described below is a single T cell receptor beta chain sequence and its context. With 0 bases removed from V and 1 base from J, the gap between germline ends came to 9 bases. The CDR3 contains 15 residues. Per germline, CDR1 MNHEY and CDR2 SVGAGI. This entry belongs to a study of blood T cells in healthy people across ages. It was with a sample-barcoded 5' primer and a J-beta primer mix that a second PCR of about 6 to 12 cycles was run. TCRdb processed the 5' RACE reads anew with MiXCR; each CDR3 protein has one entry. The table shows about 680,000 distinct CDR3 sequences, with about 52% occurring only once.

Sequences were obtained from blood. The rearrangement uses TRBV6-5 and TRBJ1-1; D is unclear. The origin of this receptor is a woman aged 60-75 years in good health. The CDR3 DNA is TGTGCCAGCAGTTACTCACCCAAAGAGAACACTGAAGCTTTCTTT. Protein sequence: CASSYSPKENTEAFF.